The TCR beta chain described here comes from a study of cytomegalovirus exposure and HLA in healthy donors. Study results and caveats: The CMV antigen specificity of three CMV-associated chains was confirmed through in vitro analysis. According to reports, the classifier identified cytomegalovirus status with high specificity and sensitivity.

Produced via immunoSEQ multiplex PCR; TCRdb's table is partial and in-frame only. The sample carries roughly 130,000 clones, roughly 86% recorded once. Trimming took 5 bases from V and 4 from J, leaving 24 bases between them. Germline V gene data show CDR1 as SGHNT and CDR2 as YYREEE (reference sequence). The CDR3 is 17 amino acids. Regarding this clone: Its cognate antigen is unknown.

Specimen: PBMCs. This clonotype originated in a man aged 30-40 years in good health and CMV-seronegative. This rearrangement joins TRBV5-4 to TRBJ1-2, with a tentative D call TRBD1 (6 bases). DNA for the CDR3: TGTGCCAGCAGTCCCAGAGGCACAGGGTGGGGCCGCTATGGCTACACCTTC. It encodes CASSPRGTGWGRYGYTF.